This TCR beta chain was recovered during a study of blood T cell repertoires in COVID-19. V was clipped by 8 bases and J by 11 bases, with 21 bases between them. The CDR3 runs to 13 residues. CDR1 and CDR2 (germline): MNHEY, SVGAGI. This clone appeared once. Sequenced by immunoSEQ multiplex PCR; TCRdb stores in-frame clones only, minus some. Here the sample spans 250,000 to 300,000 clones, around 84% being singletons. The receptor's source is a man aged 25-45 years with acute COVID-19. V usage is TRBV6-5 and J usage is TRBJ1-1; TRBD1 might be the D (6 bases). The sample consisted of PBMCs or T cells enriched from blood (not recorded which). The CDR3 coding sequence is TGTGCCAGCCCCTCCCCGGGGGGCGCGAAGGCTTTCTTT. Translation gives CASPSPGGAKAFF.